Presented here are 28 T cell receptor beta chains from one specimen sequenced in a study of blood T cell repertoires in COVID-19 (dated by TCRdb to the early 2020s). Receptors were amplified or captured by the immunoSEQ multiplex PCR assay. TCRdb retrieved this table from immuneACCESS and kept in-frame rearrangements only. Not all clones are present; in checked studies, unresolved V genes account for under half, and no reason is known for the remainder. The sample table lists 50,000 or so clones, 65% to 85% of them with a count of one. In total, the top ten clones hold over 15% of the sample. Sequencing was performed on peripheral blood. The receptors shown here come from a man between 35 and 55 years old with acute or convalescent COVID-19.

The V and J genes are TRBV5-1 and TRBJ1-2, with 7 bases aligning to TRBD1. Germline values: CDR1 SGHRS, CDR2 YFSETQ. The CDR3 runs 13 residues. V was pared by 4 bases and J by 2 bases, with 2 bases of the junction left unmatched. The chain's CDR3 is CASSRDSNYGYTF. CDR3 nucleotides: TGCGCCAGCAGCAGGGACAGCAACTATGGCTACACCTTC.

This clone occurred a few times. This chain links TRBV18 with TRBJ1-6; the match to TRBD1 covers 7 bases. The CDR3 is 16 residues long. Germline V gene lookup returns CDR1 KGHSH and CDR2 LQKENI. V was pared by 6 bases and J by 7 bases, with 12 bases of the junction left unmatched. The CDR3 protein is CASSPSWDSRNSPLHF. The CDR3 nucleotides are TGTGCCAGCTCTCCCTCTTGGGACAGCCGGAATTCACCCCTCCACTTT.

The chain couples TRBV5-1 to TRBJ1-4, with D tentatively TRBD1 (6 bases). CDR1 SGHRS and CDR2 YFSETQ come from the germline V gene. The CDR3 length is 14 residues. The germline V and J ends were trimmed by 2 bases and 1 base, with 6 bases remaining between them. The CDR3: CASSLQGTNEKLFF. DNA of the CDR3: TGCGCCAGCAGCTTACAGGGAACTAATGAAAAACTGTTTTTT. Based on the CDR3 plus reference TRBV5-1 and TRBJ1-4, the full variable domain is KAGVTQTPRYLIKTRGQQVTLSCSPISGHRSVSWYQQTPGQGLQFLFEYFSETQRNKGNFPGRFSGRQFSNSRSEMNVSTLELGDSALYLCASSLQGTNEKLFFGSGTQLSVL.

This rearrangement joins TRBV19 to TRBJ1-2; TRBD1 might be the D (6 bases). Germline CDR1 is LNHDA and CDR2 is SQIVND (reference sequence). The CDR3 is made up of 14 amino acids. Trimming took off 4 bases at V and 6 bases at J, with 15 bases between the two ends. In DNA form, the CDR3 reads TGTGCCAGTAGTACCTACATCGGACAGAATGGCTACACCTTC. Protein product: CASSTYIGQNGYTF. Combining the CDR3 with reference TRBV19 and TRBJ1-2 gives the whole variable domain DGGITQSPKYLFRKEGQNVTLSCEQNLNHDAMYWYRQDPGQGLRLIYYSQIVNDFQKGDIAEGYSVSREKKESFPLTVTSAQKNPTAFYLCASSTYIGQNGYTFGSGTRLTVV.

This clone occurred a few times. This chain joins TRBV12-5 and TRBJ2-7; D is perhaps TRBD1 (5 bases). The CDR3 is made up of 13 amino acids. CDR1 is LGHNT, CDR2 FRNRAP, per germline. The CDR3 sequence: CAANQDKYYEQYF. CDR3 coding DNA: TGTGCCGCAAATCAGGACAAGTACTACGAGCAGTACTTC.

V usage is TRBV18 and J usage is TRBJ1-2; 11 bases line up with TRBD1. This CDR3 contains 15 residues. The V segment lost 3 bases and the J segment 4 bases; nucleotides outside the gene matches: 4. Germline lookup yields CDR1 KGHSH and CDR2 LQKENI. CDR3 DNA: TGTGCCAGCTCACCTGGACAGGGGGCATCCTATGGCTACACCTTC. Translating gives CASSPGQGASYGYTF.

The rearrangement joins TRBV6-2 or TRBV6-3 to TRBJ1-2; D is perhaps TRBD1 (5 bases). CDR3 size: 16 residues. The germline V gene encodes CDR1 MNHEY and CDR2 SVGEGT. Trimming removed 7 bases from V and 3 bases from J, with 21 bases in between. CDR3 DNA sequence: TGTGCCAGCATCCCCTATATAGGGGCTCGGGACTATGGCTACACCTTC. It codes for CASIPYIGARDYGYTF.

As for this clone: The same CDR3 arises from other DNA sequences in this sample as well. CDR3 region: CASSIEAASGNTIYF. The CDR3, as DNA: TGTGCCAGTAGTATAGAGGCGGCAAGTGGAAACACCATATATTTT. The chain joins TRBV19 to TRBJ1-3; D gene uncertain. Germline loops: CDR1 LNHDA, CDR2 SQIVND (reference sequence). This CDR3 contains 15 residues. Between the trimmed V and J ends, which lost 0 bases and 3 bases, there was a span of 9 bases.

The chain is built from TRBV27 and TRBJ1-6, with a tentative D call TRBD1 (6 bases). CDR3 length: 17 amino acids. CDR1 and CDR2 from the germline V gene are MNHEY and SMNVEV (reference sequence). V lost 1 base and J 3 bases, leaving 13 bases between the germline ends. This chain's CDR3 is CASSLFPEQGYNSPLHF. In DNA form, the CDR3 reads TGTGCCAGCAGTTTATTCCCGGAACAGGGCTATAATTCACCCCTCCACTTT.

The chain is built from TRBV7-9 and TRBJ2-3, with TRBD1 matching over 9 bases. The V segment lost 5 bases and the J segment 1 base; nucleotides outside the gene matches: 4. The germline V gene has CDR1 SEHNR and CDR2 FQNEAQ (reference sequence). This CDR3 is built from 15 residues. The CDR3 DNA reads TGTGCCAGCAGCACCCGGACAGGGGGCACAGATACGCAGTATTTT. Translating it yields CASSTRTGGTDTQYF.

The chain carries TRBV9 and TRBJ2-3; 7 nucleotides line up with TRBD2. CDR1 SGDLS and CDR2 YYNGEE come from the germline V gene. The CDR3 contains 15 residues. Germline trimming cut 2 bases from V and 1 base from J; bases unmatched to any gene: 4. The CDR3 sequence: CASSVRGRGTDTQYF. CDR3 DNA sequence: TGTGCCAGCAGCGTCCGCGGGAGAGGCACAGATACGCAGTATTTT.

The chain uses TRBV19 and TRBJ1-1; perhaps TRBD1 as D (5 bases). Trimming took off 7 bases at V and 1 base at J, with 16 bases between the two ends. The CDR3 has 15 amino acids. The V gene's germline CDR1 is LNHDA and CDR2 SQIVND (reference sequence). The CDR3 region is CASTLIGDSNTEAFF. CDR3 nucleotide sequence: TGTGCCAGTACTTTAATTGGGGACTCGAACACTGAAGCTTTCTTT.

This clone came up once. J is TRBJ2-6 and V is TRBV19, with 8 positions matching TRBD1. The trim removed 5 bases at V and 3 bases at J, leaving 6 bases unmatched. Germline V lookup: CDR1 LNHDA, CDR2 SQIVND (reference sequence). There are 16 residues in the CDR3. The CDR3 DNA reads as TGTGCCAGTAGTGCTTCCGGGACAGGTGGGGCCAACGTCCTGACTTTC. It translates to CASSASGTGGANVLTF.

The V call is TRBV2, the J call TRBJ1-4; maybe TRBD1 (5 bases). This CDR3 is built from 15 residues. The germline V gene has CDR1 SNHLY and CDR2 FYNNEI. V dropped 7 bases and J dropped 6 bases, with 18 bases sitting between them. As DNA, the CDR3 is TGTGCCAGCACCCCCCCCGGGGGGTATGATGAAAAACTGTTTTTT. It translates to CASTPPGGYDEKLFF.

The J gene is TRBJ2-5, the V gene TRBV5-1, with 10 positions matching TRBD2. The V segment lost 3 bases and the J segment 3 bases; nucleotides outside the gene matches: 2. The CDR3 is 14 amino acids. Germline CDR1 SGHRS, CDR2 YFSETQ. CDR3 sequence: CASSSGLAEETQYF. The CDR3 coding sequence is TGCGCCAGCAGCTCAGGACTAGCGGAAGAGACCCAGTACTTC.

The chain recombines TRBV4-2 with TRBJ2-2, with 11 bases lining up with TRBD2. The germline V gene encodes CDR1 LGHNA and CDR2 YNFKEQ. Trimming removed 2 bases from V and 3 bases from J; junction bases left unmatched: 5. The CDR3 runs to 17 residues. The CDR3 protein is CASSQSTSGGYTGELFF. The CDR3 nucleotides read TGTGCCAGCAGCCAAAGTACTAGCGGGGGTTACACCGGGGAGCTGTTTTTT.

The CDR3 sequence: CSASPGTGINEQFF. The CDR3 DNA sequence: TGCAGTGCTAGTCCCGGGACAGGGATCAATGAGCAGTTCTTC. The chain carries TRBV20-1 and TRBJ2-1; 9 bases match TRBD1. The CDR3 spans 14 residues. J gave up 6 bases and V 3 bases, and 6 bases lay outside the gene matches. Germline assignment: CDR1 DFQATT and CDR2 SNEGSKA (reference sequence).

This rearrangement joins TRBV27 to TRBJ1-5; D not resolved. V lost 6 bases to trimming and J lost 4 bases, with 13 bases between them. The CDR3 loop spans 14 amino acids. The V gene's germline CDR1 is MNHEY and CDR2 SMNVEV (reference sequence). The CDR3 nucleotides read TGTGCCAGCAGGGTTGCAGGAGGGAATCAGCCCCAGCATTTT. Protein sequence: CASRVAGGNQPQHF.

There are a few counts of this clone. The chain recombines TRBV28 with TRBJ1-3; no clear D gene. Deletions cut 3 bases from V and 0 bases from J, with 6 bases between. The length of the CDR3 is 14 residues. Germline lookup yields CDR1 MDHEN and CDR2 SYDVKM. The DNA for the CDR3 is TGTGCCAGCAGTTTGACTACCTCTGGAAACACCATATATTTT. Translating it yields CASSLTTSGNTIYF.

V gene TRBV5-1 combines with J gene TRBJ2-1, with D uncertain. This CDR3 comprises 13 residues. Trimming took off 2 bases at V and 6 bases at J, with 9 bases between the two ends. Germline values: CDR1 SGHRS, CDR2 YFSETQ. CDR3 loop: CASSLPPGNEQFF. CDR3 bases: TGCGCCAGCAGCTTACCCCCGGGCAATGAGCAGTTCTTC.

The chain is built from TRBV10-1 and TRBJ2-3, with 10 bases lining up with TRBD2. Germline V gene lookup returns CDR1 WNHNN and CDR2 SYGVQD (reference sequence). CDR3 length: 19 amino acids. Trimming took 0 bases from V and 2 from J; bases not matched to a gene: 11. The CDR3: CASSESVAGGTFDTDTQYF. The CDR3 nucleotides are TGCGCCAGCAGTGAGTCGGTAGCGGGGGGTACCTTTGACACAGATACGCAGTATTTT.

The chain recombines TRBV18 with TRBJ1-2, with D maybe TRBD1 (5 bases). The CDR3 totals 14 residues. Trimming removed 6 bases at V and 1 base at J, with 12 bases between. Germline-derived CDR1 and CDR2 are KGHSH and LQKENI. Written as DNA, the CDR3 is TGTGCCAGCTCCCTAAGCGACAGTAACTATGGCTACACCTTC. The encoded protein is CASSLSDSNYGYTF.

The rearrangement joins TRBV7-9 to TRBJ2-1, with 12 bases fitting TRBD2. The V segment lost 2 bases and the J segment 7 bases; nucleotides outside the gene matches: 9. The CDR3 contains 17 residues. Germline CDR1 is SEHNR and CDR2 is FQNEAQ (reference sequence). The CDR3, as DNA: TGTGCCAGCAGCTTAAGCGCTAGCGGGGGGGCTAGAAATGAGCAGTTCTTC. This encodes CASSLSASGGARNEQFF.

The chain combines TRBV19 with TRBJ1-3, with unresolved D. The V gene lost 5 bases and the J gene lost 0 bases, with 14 bases spanning the gap. The CDR3 extends over 16 amino acids. CDR1 and CDR2 (germline): LNHDA, SQIVND (reference sequence). The CDR3 DNA reads TGTGCCAGTAGTGATCCTGGAGGGTACTCTGGAAACACCATATATTTT. Protein sequence: CASSDPGGYSGNTIYF.

This rearrangement joins TRBV7-8 to TRBJ1-5; 7 nucleotides agree with TRBD1. The trim removed 2 bases at V and 5 bases at J, leaving 6 bases unmatched. The CDR3 is made up of 15 amino acids. Germline loops: CDR1 SGHVS, CDR2 FQNEAQ. The CDR3 DNA reads as TGTGCCAGCAGCTTATCTTCAGGGGGGCATCAGCCCCAGCATTTT. As protein: CASSLSSGGHQPQHF.

V and J are TRBV7-2 and TRBJ1-2; D remains unclear. V was clipped by 5 bases and J by 3 bases, with 10 bases between them. CDR1 SGHTA and CDR2 FQGNSA come from the germline V gene. This CDR3 is built from 13 residues. The CDR3 DNA reads TGTGCCAGCAGCGCCCGGAGAGACTATGGCTACACCTTC. It is translated as CASSARRDYGYTF.

The rearrangement joins TRBV5-1 to TRBJ2-5, with TRBD2 matching over 8 bases. There are 15 residues in the CDR3. Looked up from germline, CDR1 is SGHRS and CDR2 is YFSETQ. With 4 bases clipped from V and 0 bases from J, the junction kept 5 bases outside the gene matches. CDR3 sequence (DNA): TGCGCCAGCAGCGGGGGGACTAGAAACCAAGAGACCCAGTACTTC. It specifies CASSGGTRNQETQYF.

The rearrangement links TRBV29-1 to TRBJ2-3; 9 bases line up with TRBD2. J lost 0 bases, V lost 4 bases, and 11 bases had no gene match. Per germline, CDR1 SQVTM and CDR2 ANQGSEA. The CDR3 covers 17 residues. CDR3 DNA sequence: TGCAGCGTTGTGGGGATAGCGGGAGTAACTAGCACAGATACGCAGTATTTT. This codes for CSVVGIAGVTSTDTQYF.